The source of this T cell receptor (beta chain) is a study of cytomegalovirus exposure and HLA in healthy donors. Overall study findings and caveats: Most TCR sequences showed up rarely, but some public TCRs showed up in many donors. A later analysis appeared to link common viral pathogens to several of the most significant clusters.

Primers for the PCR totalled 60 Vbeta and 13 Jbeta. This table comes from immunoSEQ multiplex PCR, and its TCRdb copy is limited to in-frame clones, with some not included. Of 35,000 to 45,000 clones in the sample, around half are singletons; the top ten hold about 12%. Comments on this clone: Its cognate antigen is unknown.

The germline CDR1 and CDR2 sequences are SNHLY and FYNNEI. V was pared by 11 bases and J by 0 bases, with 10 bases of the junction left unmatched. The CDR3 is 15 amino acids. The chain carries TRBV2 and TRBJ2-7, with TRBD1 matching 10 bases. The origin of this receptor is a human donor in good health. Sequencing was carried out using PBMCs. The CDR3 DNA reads TGTGCCCTTGGGGGACAGGGGTTCTTCTCCTACGAGCAGTACTTC. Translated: CALGGQGFFSYEQYF. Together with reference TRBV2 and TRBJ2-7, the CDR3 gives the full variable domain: EPEVTQTPSHQVTQMGQEVILRCVPISNHLYFYWYRQILGQKVEFLVSFYNNEISEKSEIFDDQFSVERPDGSNFTLKIRSTKLEDSAMYFCALGGQGFFSYEQYFGPGTRLTVT.